Listed below are T cell receptor beta chains from one sample, sequenced in a study of blood T cell repertoires in COVID-19. Profiled with immunoSEQ multiplex PCR; TCRdb holds only in-frame clones, not every one. The sample has approximately 240,000 clones, approximately 90% seen once. Sample: PBMCs or T cells enriched from blood (not recorded which). These receptors were taken from a woman younger than 35 in a cohort exposed to, infected with or recovered from COVID-19 (not recorded which). CDR3s include the opening cysteine and the closing phenylalanine or tryptophan. A D gene is named only where the DNA matches it firmly. The size field is filled for only some rows; it gives once, few, many or a size class.

V: TRBV9
D: TRBD2
J: TRBJ2-2
size: .
CDR3: CASSVALAPTGELFF
DNA: TGTGCCAGCAGCGTAGCACTAGCGCCCACCGGGGAGCTGTTTTTT

V: TRBV11-1
D: .
J: TRBJ1-6
size: once
CDR3: CASSWGTSNSPLHF
DNA: TGTGCCAGCAGCTGGGGCACGAGTAATTCACCCCTCCACTTT

V: TRBV11-2
D: .
J: TRBJ1-6
size: .
CDR3: CASSRPTGFSPLHF
DNA: TGTGCCAGCAGCCGTCCTACAGGGTTTTCACCCCTCCACTTT

V: TRBV6-2/TRBV6-3
D: TRBD2
J: TRBJ2-1
size: .
CDR3: CASSPDGVAGVDEQFF
DNA: TGTGCCAGCAGCCCTGACGGGGTAGCGGGAGTAGATGAGCAGTTCTTC

V: TRBV11-3
D: TRBD2
J: TRBJ2-1
size: .
CDR3: CASSLELAGSKGTYNEQFF
DNA: TGTGCCAGCAGCTTAGAACTAGCGGGATCTAAGGGGACCTACAATGAGCAGTTCTTC

V: TRBV6-5
D: TRBD2
J: TRBJ2-3
size: few
CDR3: CASSSGRAETDTQYF
DNA: TGTGCCAGCAGTTCCGGGAGGGCCGAAACAGATACGCAGTATTTT

V: TRBV6-1
D: .
J: TRBJ2-5
size: .
CDR3: CASSEGWELETQYF
DNA: TGTGCCAGCAGTGAAGGGTGGGAGTTGGAGACCCAGTACTTC

V: TRBV6-5
D: .
J: TRBJ1-1
size: .
CDR3: CASSSHRGTEAFF
DNA: TGTGCCAGCAGCAGCCACAGAGGGACTGAAGCTTTCTTT

V: TRBV7-9
D: .
J: TRBJ1-4
size: .
CDR3: CASSPFGAVINEKLFF
DNA: TGTGCCAGCAGCCCCTTCGGTGCGGTCATTAATGAAAAACTGTTTTTT

V: TRBV5-4
D: .
J: TRBJ2-7
size: .
CDR3: CASSLGTGMRTYEQYF
DNA: TGTGCCAGCAGCTTGGGCACAGGGATGAGGACCTACGAGCAGTACTTC

V: TRBV9
D: .
J: TRBJ1-1
size: .
CDR3: CASSVESGNTEAFF
DNA: TGTGCCAGCAGCGTAGAGTCGGGGAACACTGAAGCTTTCTTT

V: TRBV12-3/TRBV12-4
D: .
J: TRBJ1-2
size: .
CDR3: CASRPTGSGYTF
DNA: TGTGCCAGCAGACCGACAGGATCTGGCTACACCTTC

V: TRBV5-6
D: .
J: TRBJ2-3
size: .
CDR3: CASSKQGEGVVDTQYF
DNA: TGTGCCAGCAGCAAACAGGGAGAGGGGGTCGTGGATACGCAGTATTTT

V: TRBV21-1
D: .
J: TRBJ2-2
size: .
CDR3: CASSKCGENTGELFF
DNA: TGTGCCAGCAGCAAATGCGGAGAAAACACCGGGGAGCTGTTTTTT

V: TRBV5-1
D: TRBD1
J: TRBJ2-7
size: .
CDR3: CASSLVPGGSYEQYF
DNA: TGCGCCAGCAGCTTGGTTCCAGGGGGCTCCTACGAGCAGTACTTC

V: TRBV18
D: TRBD1
J: TRBJ1-1
size: .
CDR3: CASSPPGGGRMNTEAFF
DNA: TGTGCCAGCTCGCCCCCAGGGGGCGGTCGAATGAACACTGAAGCTTTCTTT

V: TRBV10-3
D: .
J: TRBJ1-2
size: .
CDR3: CAISERGLNYGYTF
DNA: TGTGCCATCAGTGAAAGGGGACTAAACTATGGCTACACCTTC

V: TRBV18
D: .
J: TRBJ1-2
size: .
CDR3: CASSPGGNYGYTF
DNA: TGTGCCAGCTCACCGGGAGGGAACTATGGCTACACCTTC

V: TRBV5-1
D: .
J: TRBJ1-3
size: once
CDR3: CASSLELSGNTIYF
DNA: TGCGCCAGCAGCTTGGAGCTCTCTGGAAACACCATATATTTT

V: TRBV11-3
D: TRBD1
J: TRBJ1-1
size: once
CDR3: CASSLNTGVRTEAFF
DNA: TGTGCCAGCAGCTTAAATACAGGGGTCCGTACTGAAGCTTTCTTT

V: TRBV19
D: .
J: TRBJ2-1
size: .
CDR3: CASSIGQKNNEQFF
DNA: TGTGCCAGTAGTATCGGACAGAAAAACAATGAGCAGTTCTTC

V: TRBV6-5
D: .
J: TRBJ1-2
size: .
CDR3: CASSYQNGDSGGYTF
DNA: TGTGCCAGCAGTTACCAAAACGGGGACTCAGGGGGCTACACCTTC

V: TRBV3-1/TRBV3-2
D: .
J: TRBJ1-2
size: once
CDR3: CASSQDPQVYGYTF
DNA: TGTGCCAGCAGCCAAGATCCACAGGTCTATGGCTACACCTTC

V: TRBV28
D: TRBD2
J: TRBJ2-3
size: .
CDR3: CAQLASMTFTDTQYF
DNA: TGTGCCCAACTAGCGTCCATGACCTTCACAGATACGCAGTATTTT

V: TRBV28
D: TRBD1
J: TRBJ2-7
size: .
CDR3: CASSSGQGAGPRGYSTF
DNA: TGTGCCAGCAGTTCGGGACAGGGGGCTGGGCCAAGGGGGTACAGTACCTTC

V: TRBV11-2
D: .
J: TRBJ1-6
size: .
CDR3: CASSLELTGPSGNSPLHF
DNA: TGTGCCAGCAGCTTAGAATTGACAGGCCCTTCGGGAAATTCACCCCTCCACTTT

V: TRBV5-5
D: .
J: TRBJ1-4
size: .
CDR3: CASSLAWVGTFNEKLFF
DNA: TGTGCCAGCAGCTTGGCCTGGGTGGGCACTTTTAATGAAAAACTGTTTTTT

V: TRBV19
D: .
J: TRBJ1-4
size: .
CDR3: CASSIREKLFF
DNA: TGTGCCAGTAGTATCAGAGAAAAACTGTTTTTT

V: TRBV5-3
D: .
J: TRBJ1-5
size: .
CDR3: CARNPGQKDQPQHF
DNA: TGTGCCAGAAACCCGGGACAAAAGGATCAGCCCCAGCATTTT

V: TRBV6-5
D: TRBD1
J: TRBJ2-5
size: .
CDR3: CASSYSGQGEETQYF
DNA: TGTGCCAGCAGTTACTCGGGACAGGGGGAGGAGACCCAGTACTTC

V: TRBV19
D: .
J: TRBJ2-3
size: .
CDR3: CATTDPGSTDTQYF
DNA: TGTGCCACCACCGACCCGGGTAGCACAGATACGCAGTATTTT

V: TRBV2
D: .
J: TRBJ1-1
size: .
CDR3: CASADSNTEAFF
DNA: TGTGCCAGCGCAGACAGCAACACTGAAGCTTTCTTT

V: TRBV3-1/TRBV3-2
D: TRBD2
J: TRBJ2-3
size: .
CDR3: CASSYGRALDTQYF
DNA: TGTGCCAGCAGCTACGGGAGGGCCTTGGATACGCAGTATTTT

V: TRBV15
D: .
J: TRBJ1-5
size: .
CDR3: CATSKWTANQPQHF
DNA: TGTGCCACCAGCAAATGGACAGCAAATCAGCCCCAGCATTTT

V: TRBV10-3
D: .
J: TRBJ2-1
size: once
CDR3: CAISESLVSDEQFF
DNA: TGTGCCATCAGTGAGTCTCTAGTGTCCGATGAGCAGTTCTTC

V: TRBV7-8
D: .
J: TRBJ2-7
size: .
CDR3: CASSLESGEQYF
DNA: TGTGCCAGCAGCCTGGAGTCTGGGGAGCAGTACTTC

V: TRBV9
D: TRBD2
J: TRBJ2-3
size: .
CDR3: CASSAGGAPTDTQYF
DNA: TGTGCCAGCAGCGCCGGGGGGGCCCCCACAGATACGCAGTATTTT

V: TRBV7-6
D: .
J: TRBJ2-7
size: .
CDR3: CASSLSRGGPKGEQYF
DNA: TGTGCCAGCAGCTTAAGCAGGGGTGGGCCGAAGGGGGAGCAGTACTTC

V: TRBV5-1
D: .
J: TRBJ1-1
size: .
CDR3: CASSLEQGNTEAFF
DNA: TGCGCCAGCAGCTTGGAACAGGGGAACACTGAAGCTTTCTTT

V: TRBV7-2
D: .
J: TRBJ2-3
size: .
CDR3: CASSLQGMGTDTQYF
DNA: TGTGCCAGCAGCCTACAGGGTATGGGCACAGATACGCAGTATTTT

V: TRBV7-3
D: .
J: TRBJ2-2
size: .
CDR3: CASSSGYAGELFF
DNA: TGTGCCAGCAGCTCGGGGTATGCCGGGGAGCTGTTTTTT

V: TRBV7-9
D: .
J: TRBJ1-6
size: .
CDR3: CASSFLQGTNSPLHF
DNA: TGTGCCAGCAGCTTCTTACAGGGTACTAATTCACCCCTCCACTTT

V: TRBV3-1/TRBV3-2
D: TRBD2
J: TRBJ2-1
size: once
CDR3: CASSPGTSNYNEQFF
DNA: TGTGCCAGCAGCCCCGGGACTAGTAACTACAATGAGCAGTTCTTC

V: TRBV23-1
D: .
J: TRBJ1-2
size: few
CDR3: CASSQSKEGKNYGYTF
DNA: TGCGCCAGCAGTCAATCGAAGGAGGGGAAGAACTATGGCTACACCTTC

V: TRBV3-1/TRBV3-2
D: .
J: TRBJ2-3
size: .
CDR3: CASSQDHTDTQYF
DNA: TGTGCCAGCAGCCAAGATCATACTGATACGCAGTATTTT

V: TRBV28
D: .
J: TRBJ2-7
size: .
CDR3: CASSYSGTHVHEQYF
DNA: TGTGCCAGCAGCTATTCCGGGACACATGTCCACGAGCAGTACTTC

V: TRBV19
D: TRBD1
J: TRBJ1-4
size: once
CDR3: CASSRTGGHEKLFF
DNA: TGTGCCAGCAGCCGGACAGGGGGGCATGAAAAACTGTTTTTT

V: TRBV15
D: TRBD1
J: TRBJ1-5
size: .
CDR3: CATSRSRQGAGNQPQHF
DNA: TGTGCCACCAGCAGGAGTAGGCAGGGGGCTGGCAATCAGCCCCAGCATTTT